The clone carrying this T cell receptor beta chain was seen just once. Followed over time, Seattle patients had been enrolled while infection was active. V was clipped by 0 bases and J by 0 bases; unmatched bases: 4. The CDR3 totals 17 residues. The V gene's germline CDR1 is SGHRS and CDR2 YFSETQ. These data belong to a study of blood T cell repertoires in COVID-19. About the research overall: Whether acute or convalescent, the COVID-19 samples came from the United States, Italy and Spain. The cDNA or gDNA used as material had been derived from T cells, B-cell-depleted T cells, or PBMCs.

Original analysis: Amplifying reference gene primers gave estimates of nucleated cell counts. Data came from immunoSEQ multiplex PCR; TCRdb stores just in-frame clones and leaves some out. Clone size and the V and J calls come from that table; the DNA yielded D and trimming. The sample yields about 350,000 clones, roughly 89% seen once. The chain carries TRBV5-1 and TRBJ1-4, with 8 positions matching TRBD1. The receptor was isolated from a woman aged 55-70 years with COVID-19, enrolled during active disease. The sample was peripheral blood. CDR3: CASSLAAGQATNEKLFF. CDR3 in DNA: TGCGCCAGCAGCTTGGCCGCGGGACAGGCAACTAATGAAAAACTGTTTTTT.